The entry below describes one T cell receptor (beta chain). CDR1 is SGHDT and CDR2 is YYEEEE in the germline V gene. This CDR3 region has 15 residues. V lost 0 bases to trimming and J lost 1 base, with 7 bases between them. How the authors handled the data: Amplification of reference gene primers was used by the study to estimate nucleated cell counts. Clones were read by immunoSEQ multiplex PCR, and TCRdb kept only the in-frame ones, dropping some. The V and J calls and clone size come from that table; D and trimming were worked out from the DNA. The data show 95,000 to 150,000 clones, with approximately 81% seen just once and about 3.8% held by the top ten. This specimen comes from a study of blood T cell repertoires in COVID-19. About the research overall: Nucleic acid was either cDNA or gDNA, and it came from T cells, B-cell-depleted T cells, or PBMCs.

The sample consisted of peripheral blood. The clonotype was recovered from a woman between 45 and 60 years old with acute or convalescent COVID-19. This rearrangement joins TRBV5-6 to TRBJ1-4; D remains unclear. The CDR3 nucleotides read TGTGCCAGCAGCTTGGCCGGGGTAACTAATGAAAAACTGTTTTTT. Encoded protein: CASSLAGVTNEKLFF.